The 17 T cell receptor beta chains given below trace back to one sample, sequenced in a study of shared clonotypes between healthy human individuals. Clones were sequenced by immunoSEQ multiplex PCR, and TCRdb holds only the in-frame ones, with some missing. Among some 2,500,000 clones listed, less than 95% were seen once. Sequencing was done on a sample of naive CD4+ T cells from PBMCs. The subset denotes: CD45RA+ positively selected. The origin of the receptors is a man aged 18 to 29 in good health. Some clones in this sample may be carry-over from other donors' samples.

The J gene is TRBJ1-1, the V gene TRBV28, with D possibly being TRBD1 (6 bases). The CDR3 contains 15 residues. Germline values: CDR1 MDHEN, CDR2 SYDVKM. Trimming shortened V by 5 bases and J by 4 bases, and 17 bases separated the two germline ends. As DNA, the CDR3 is TGTGCCAGCAGTCCTCGGACAGCCGCAGGCACTGAAGCTTTCTTT. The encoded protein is CASSPRTAAGTEAFF.

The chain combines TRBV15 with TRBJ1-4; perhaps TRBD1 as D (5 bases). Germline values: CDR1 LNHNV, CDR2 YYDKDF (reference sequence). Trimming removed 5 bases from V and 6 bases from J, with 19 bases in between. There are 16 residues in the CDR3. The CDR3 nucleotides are TGTGCCACCAGCCGCTCTACAGGACGGGTATATGAAAAACTGTTTTTT. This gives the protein CATSRSTGRVYEKLFF.

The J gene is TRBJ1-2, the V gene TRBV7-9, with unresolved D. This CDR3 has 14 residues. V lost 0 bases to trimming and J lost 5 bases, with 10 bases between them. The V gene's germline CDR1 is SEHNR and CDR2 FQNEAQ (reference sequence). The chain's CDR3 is CASSLAAADYGYTF. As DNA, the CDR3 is TGTGCCAGCAGCTTAGCCGCGGCGGATTATGGCTACACCTTC.

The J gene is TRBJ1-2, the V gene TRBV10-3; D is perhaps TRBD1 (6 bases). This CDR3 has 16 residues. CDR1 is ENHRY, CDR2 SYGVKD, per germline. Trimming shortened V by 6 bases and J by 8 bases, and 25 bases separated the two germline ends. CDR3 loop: CAISQLRGQTEGGYTF. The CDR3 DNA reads TGTGCCATCAGCCAATTAAGAGGACAGACCGAGGGAGGCTACACCTTC.

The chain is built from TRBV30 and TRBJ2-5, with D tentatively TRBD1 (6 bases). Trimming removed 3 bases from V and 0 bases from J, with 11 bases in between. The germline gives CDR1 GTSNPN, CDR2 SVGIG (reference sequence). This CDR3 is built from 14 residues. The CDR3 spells CAWSRQVYQETQYF. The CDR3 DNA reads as TGTGCCTGGAGCCGACAGGTCTACCAAGAGACCCAGTACTTC.

CDR3 DNA sequence: TGTGCCACCAGCGGACAGTCGAACACTGAAGCTTTCTTT. This encodes CATSGQSNTEAFF. The chain carries TRBV6-5 and TRBJ1-1, with D maybe TRBD1 (6 bases). This CDR3 spans 13 amino acids. Between the trimmed V and J ends, which lost 10 bases and 1 base, there was a span of 13 bases. Germline loops: CDR1 MNHEY, CDR2 SVGAGI.

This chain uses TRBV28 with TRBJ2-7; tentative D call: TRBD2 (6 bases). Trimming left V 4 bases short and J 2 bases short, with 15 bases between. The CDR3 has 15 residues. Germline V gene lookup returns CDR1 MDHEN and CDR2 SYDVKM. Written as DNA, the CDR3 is TGTGCCAGCAGTTATCCCGGGGGTAGGGCCTACGAGCAGTACTTC. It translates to CASSYPGGRAYEQYF.

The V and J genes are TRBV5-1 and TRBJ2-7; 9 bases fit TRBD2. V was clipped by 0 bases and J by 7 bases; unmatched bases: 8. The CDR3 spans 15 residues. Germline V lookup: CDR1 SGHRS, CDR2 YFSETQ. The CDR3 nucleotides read TGCGCCAGCAGCTTGGCCCTAGCGGGGCTCGGGGAGCAGTACTTC. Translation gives CASSLALAGLGEQYF.

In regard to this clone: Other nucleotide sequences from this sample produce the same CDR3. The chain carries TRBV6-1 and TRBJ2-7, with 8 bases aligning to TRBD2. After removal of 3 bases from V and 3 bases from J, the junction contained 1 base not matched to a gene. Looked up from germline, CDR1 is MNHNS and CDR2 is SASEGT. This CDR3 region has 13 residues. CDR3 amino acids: CASSEREVYEQYF. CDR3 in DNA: TGTGCCAGCAGTGAGCGGGAGGTCTACGAGCAGTACTTC.

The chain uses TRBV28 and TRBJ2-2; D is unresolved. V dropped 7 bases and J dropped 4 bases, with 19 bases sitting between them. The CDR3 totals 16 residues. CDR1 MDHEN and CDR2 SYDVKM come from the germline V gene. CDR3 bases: TGTGCCAGCACCCCTGGACGGTACCCGGTCACCGGGGAGCTGTTTTTT. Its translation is CASTPGRYPVTGELFF.

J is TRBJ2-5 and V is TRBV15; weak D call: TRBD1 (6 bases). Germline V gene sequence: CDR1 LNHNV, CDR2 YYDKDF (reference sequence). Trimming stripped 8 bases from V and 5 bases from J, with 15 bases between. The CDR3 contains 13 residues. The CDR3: CATGGRAGETQYF. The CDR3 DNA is TGTGCCACCGGGGGCAGGGCCGGTGAGACCCAGTACTTC.

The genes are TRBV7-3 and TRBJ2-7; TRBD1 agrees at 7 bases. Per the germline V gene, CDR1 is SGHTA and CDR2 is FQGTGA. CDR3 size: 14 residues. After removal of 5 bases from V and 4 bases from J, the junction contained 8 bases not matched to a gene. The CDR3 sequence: CASSLGGQNYEQYF. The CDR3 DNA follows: TGTGCCAGCAGCCTAGGGGGACAGAATTACGAGCAGTACTTC.

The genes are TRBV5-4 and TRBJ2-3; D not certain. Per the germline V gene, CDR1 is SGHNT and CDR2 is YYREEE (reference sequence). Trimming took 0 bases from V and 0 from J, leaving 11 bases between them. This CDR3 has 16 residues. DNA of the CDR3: TGTGCCAGCAGCTTGGGGGGTAAAGGGAGCACAGATACGCAGTATTTT. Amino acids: CASSLGGKGSTDTQYF.

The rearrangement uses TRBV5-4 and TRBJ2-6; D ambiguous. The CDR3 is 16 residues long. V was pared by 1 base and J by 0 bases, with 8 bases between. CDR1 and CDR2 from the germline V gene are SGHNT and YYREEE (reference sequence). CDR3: CASSLWVSSGANVLTF. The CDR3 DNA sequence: TGTGCCAGCAGCTTGTGGGTTAGCTCTGGGGCCAACGTCCTGACTTTC. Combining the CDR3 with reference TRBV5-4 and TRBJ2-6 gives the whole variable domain ETGVTQSPTHLIKTRGQQVTLRCSSQSGHNTVSWYQQALGQGPQFIFQYYREEENGRGNFPPRFSGLQFPNYSSELNVNALELDDSALYLCASSLWVSSGANVLTFGAGSRLTVL.

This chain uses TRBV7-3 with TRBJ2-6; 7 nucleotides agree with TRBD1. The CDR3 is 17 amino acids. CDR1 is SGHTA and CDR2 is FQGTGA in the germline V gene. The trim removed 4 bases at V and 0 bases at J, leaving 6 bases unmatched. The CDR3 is CASSSSGGSSGANVLTF. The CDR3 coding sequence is TGTGCCAGCAGCTCCTCAGGGGGTAGCTCTGGGGCCAACGTCCTGACTTTC.

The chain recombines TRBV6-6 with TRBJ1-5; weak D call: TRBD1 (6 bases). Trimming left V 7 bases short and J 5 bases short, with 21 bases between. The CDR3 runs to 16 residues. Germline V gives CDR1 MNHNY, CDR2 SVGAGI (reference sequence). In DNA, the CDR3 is TGTGCCAGCACCGCCAAATCAACAGGGAGAGATCAGCCCCAGCATTTT. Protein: CASTAKSTGRDQPQHF.

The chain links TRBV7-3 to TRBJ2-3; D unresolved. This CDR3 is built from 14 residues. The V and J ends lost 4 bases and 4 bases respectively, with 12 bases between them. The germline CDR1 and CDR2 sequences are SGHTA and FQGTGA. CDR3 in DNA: TGTGCCAGCAGCTCCTCGGCTTGGGCAGATACGCAGTATTTT. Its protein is CASSSSAWADTQYF.